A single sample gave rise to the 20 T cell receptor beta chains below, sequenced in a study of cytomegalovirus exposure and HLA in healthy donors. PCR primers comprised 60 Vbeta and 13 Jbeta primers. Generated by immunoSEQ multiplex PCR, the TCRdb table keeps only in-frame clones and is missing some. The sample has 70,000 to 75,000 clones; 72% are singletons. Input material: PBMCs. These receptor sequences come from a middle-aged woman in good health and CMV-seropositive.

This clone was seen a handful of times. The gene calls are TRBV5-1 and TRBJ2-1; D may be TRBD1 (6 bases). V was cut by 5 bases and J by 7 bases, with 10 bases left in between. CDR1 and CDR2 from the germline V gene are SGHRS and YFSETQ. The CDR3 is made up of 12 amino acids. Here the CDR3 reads CASRQGLNEQFF. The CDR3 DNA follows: TGCGCCAGCAGGCAGGGGTTGAATGAGCAGTTCTTC.

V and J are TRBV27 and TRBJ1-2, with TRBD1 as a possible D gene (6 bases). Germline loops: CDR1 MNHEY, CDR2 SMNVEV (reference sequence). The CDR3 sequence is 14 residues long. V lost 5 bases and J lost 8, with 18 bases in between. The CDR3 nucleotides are TGTGCCAGCAGTATGCCCCACAGGGAGGGGGGCTACACCTTC. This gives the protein CASSMPHREGGYTF.

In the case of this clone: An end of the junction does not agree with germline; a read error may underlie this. CDR3 nucleotide sequence: TGTGCTGTCTTAGGGGGCTGGCGGGGAGCTGTTTTT. Protein: CAVLGGWRGAVF. This chain joins TRBV25-1 and TRBJ2-2; the D gene is possibly TRBD1 (7 bases). This CDR3 spans 12 amino acids. Germline CDR1 MGHDK, CDR2 SYGVNS.

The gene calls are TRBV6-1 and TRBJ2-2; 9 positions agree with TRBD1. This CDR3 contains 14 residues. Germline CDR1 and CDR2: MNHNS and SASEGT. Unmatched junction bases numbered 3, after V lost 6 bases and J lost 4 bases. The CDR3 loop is CASRTGGVTGELFF. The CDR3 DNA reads TGTGCCAGCAGGACAGGGGGGGTCACCGGGGAGCTGTTTTTT.

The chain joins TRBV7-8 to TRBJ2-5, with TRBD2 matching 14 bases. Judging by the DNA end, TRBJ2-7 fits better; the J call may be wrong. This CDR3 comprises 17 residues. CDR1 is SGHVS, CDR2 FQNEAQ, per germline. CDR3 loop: CASSLGAGTSGGREQYF. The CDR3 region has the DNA TGTGCCAGCAGCTTAGGGGCGGGGACTAGCGGGGGACGCGAGCAGTACTTC.

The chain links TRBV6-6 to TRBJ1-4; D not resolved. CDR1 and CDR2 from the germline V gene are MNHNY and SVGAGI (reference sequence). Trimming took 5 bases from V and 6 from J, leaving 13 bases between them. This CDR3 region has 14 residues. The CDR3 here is CASSQSRVDEKLFF. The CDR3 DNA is TGTGCCAGCAGTCAAAGTCGGGTCGATGAAAAACTGTTTTTT.

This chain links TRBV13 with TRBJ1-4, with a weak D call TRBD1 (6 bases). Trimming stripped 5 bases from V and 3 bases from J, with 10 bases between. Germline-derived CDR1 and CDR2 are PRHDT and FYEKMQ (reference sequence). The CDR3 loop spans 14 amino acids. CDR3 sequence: CASSQGQSNEKLFF. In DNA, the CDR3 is TGTGCCAGCAGCCAAGGACAGTCTAATGAAAAACTGTTTTTT.

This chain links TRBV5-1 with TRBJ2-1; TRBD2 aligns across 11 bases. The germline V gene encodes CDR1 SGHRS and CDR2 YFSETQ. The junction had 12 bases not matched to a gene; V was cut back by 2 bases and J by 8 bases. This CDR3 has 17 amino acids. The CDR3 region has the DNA TGCGCCAGCAGCTTCGGAGTAGCGGGGGGGTCTTTTTATGAGCAGTTCTTC. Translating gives CASSFGVAGGSFYEQFF. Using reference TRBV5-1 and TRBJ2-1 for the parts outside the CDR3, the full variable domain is KAGVTQTPRYLIKTRGQQVTLSCSPISGHRSVSWYQQTPGQGLQFLFEYFSETQRNKGNFPGRFSGRQFSNSRSEMNVSTLELGDSALYLCASSFGVAGGSFYEQFFGPGTRLTVL.

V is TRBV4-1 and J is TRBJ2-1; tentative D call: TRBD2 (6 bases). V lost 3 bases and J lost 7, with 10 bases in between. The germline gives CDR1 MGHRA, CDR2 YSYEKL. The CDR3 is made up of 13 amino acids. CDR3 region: CASSHPLANEQFF. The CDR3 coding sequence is TGCGCCAGCAGCCATCCACTAGCAAATGAGCAGTTCTTC.

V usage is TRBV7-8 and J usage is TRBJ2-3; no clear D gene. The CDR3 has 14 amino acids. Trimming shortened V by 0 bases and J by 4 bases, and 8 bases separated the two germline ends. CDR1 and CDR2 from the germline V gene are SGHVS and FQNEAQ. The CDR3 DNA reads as TGTGCCAGCAGCTTAGCCGGGTTTGCAGATACGCAGTATTTT. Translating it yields CASSLAGFADTQYF.

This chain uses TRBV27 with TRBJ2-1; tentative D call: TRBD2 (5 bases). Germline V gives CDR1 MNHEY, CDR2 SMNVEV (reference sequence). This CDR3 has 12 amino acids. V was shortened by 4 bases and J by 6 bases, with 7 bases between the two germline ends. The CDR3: CASSSGVNEQFF. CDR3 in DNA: TGTGCCAGCAGTTCCGGGGTCAATGAGCAGTTCTTC.

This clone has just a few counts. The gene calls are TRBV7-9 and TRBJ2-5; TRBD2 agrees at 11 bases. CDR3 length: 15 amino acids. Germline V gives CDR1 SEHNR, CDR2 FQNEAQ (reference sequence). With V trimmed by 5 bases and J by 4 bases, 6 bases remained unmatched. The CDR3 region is CASSLGLAGLETQYF. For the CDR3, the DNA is TGTGCCAGCAGCCTCGGACTAGCGGGCTTAGAGACCCAGTACTTC.

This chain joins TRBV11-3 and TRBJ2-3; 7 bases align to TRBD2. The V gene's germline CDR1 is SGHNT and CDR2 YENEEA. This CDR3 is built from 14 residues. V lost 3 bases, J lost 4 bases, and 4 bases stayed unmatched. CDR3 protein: CASSLSLAADTQYF. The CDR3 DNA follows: TGTGCCAGCAGCTTGTCCCTAGCGGCAGATACGCAGTATTTT.

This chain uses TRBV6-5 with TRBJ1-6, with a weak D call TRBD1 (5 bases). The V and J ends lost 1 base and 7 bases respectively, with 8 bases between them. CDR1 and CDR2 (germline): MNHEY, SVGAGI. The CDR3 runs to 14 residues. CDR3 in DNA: TGTGCCAGCAGTTACTACGGGGGAAATTCACCCCTCCACTTT. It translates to CASSYYGGNSPLHF.

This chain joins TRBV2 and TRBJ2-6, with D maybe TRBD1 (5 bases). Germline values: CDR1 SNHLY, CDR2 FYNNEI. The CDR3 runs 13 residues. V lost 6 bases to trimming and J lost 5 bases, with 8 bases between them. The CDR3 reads CASSEDRANVLTF. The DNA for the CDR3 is TGTGCCAGCAGCGAGGACAGGGCCAACGTCCTGACTTTC.

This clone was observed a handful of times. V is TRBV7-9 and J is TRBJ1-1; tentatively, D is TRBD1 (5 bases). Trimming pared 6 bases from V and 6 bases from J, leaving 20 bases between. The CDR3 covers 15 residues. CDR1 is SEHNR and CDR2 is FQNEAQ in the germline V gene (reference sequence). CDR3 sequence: CASSYNPGGDSEAFF. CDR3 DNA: TGTGCCAGCAGTTACAATCCGGGGGGTGATTCTGAAGCTTTCTTT. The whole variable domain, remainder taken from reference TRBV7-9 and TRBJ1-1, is DTGVSQNPRHKITKRGQNVTFRCDPISEHNRLYWYRQTLGQGPEFLTYFQNEAQLEKSRLLSDRFSAERPKGSFSTLEIQRTEQGDSAMYLCASSYNPGGDSEAFFGQGTRLTVV.

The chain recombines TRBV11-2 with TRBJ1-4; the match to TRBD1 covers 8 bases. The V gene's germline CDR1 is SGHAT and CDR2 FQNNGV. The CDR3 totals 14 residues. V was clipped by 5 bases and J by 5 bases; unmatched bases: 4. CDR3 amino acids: CASSRGQVNEKLFF. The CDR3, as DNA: TGTGCCAGCAGCCGGGGACAGGTCAATGAAAAACTGTTTTTT.

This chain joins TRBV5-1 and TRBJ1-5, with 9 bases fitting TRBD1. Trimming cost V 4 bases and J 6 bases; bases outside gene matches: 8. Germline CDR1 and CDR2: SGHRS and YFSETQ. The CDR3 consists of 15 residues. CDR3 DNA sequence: TGCGCCAGCAGCCTAACAGGGGGCAAGGGTCAGCCCCAGCATTTT. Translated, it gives CASSLTGGKGQPQHF.

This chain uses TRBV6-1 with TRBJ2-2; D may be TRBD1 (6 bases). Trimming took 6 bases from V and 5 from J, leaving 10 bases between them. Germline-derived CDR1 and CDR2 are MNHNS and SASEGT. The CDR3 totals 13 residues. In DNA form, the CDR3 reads TGTGCCAGCAGGAACGGACAGACCGGGGAGCTGTTTTTT. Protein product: CASRNGQTGELFF.

The CDR3 here is CASSLVAGTGNLGGYTF. In nucleotides, the CDR3 is TGTGCCAGCAGCTTAGTTGCCGGGACAGGTAACCTCGGGGGCTACACCTTC. The rearrangement links TRBV7-9 to TRBJ1-2, with 8 bases fitting TRBD1. The germline CDR1 and CDR2 sequences are SEHNR and FQNEAQ (reference sequence). Trimming took 1 base from V and 8 from J; bases not matched to a gene: 15. The CDR3 length is 17 residues.